What follows are 27 T cell receptor beta chains derived from one specimen sequenced in a study of blood T cells in healthy people across ages. For the second PCR, which ran for about 6 to 12 cycles, a sample-barcoded 5' primer and a J-beta primer mix were used. One entry per CDR3 protein, called by TCRdb with MiXCR from the 5' RACE reads. The table has over 550,000 distinct CDR3 sequences, around 31% seen once. Sequences were obtained from blood. Receptors were obtained from a woman over 75 in good health.

V usage is TRBV30 and J usage is TRBJ2-3, with 10 bases aligning to TRBD2. With 0 bases clipped from V and 0 bases from J, the junction kept 6 bases outside the gene matches. The CDR3 length is 17 residues. Looked up from germline, CDR1 is GTSNPN and CDR2 is SVGIG (reference sequence). The CDR3 sequence is CAWSVAGGIGSTDTQYF. For the CDR3, the DNA is TGTGCCTGGAGTGTAGCGGGGGGGATAGGAAGCACAGATACGCAGTATTTT.

Turning to this clonotype: This could be a read error, since a much larger clone is one nucleotide away. The V and J genes are TRBV25-1 and TRBJ2-7; maybe TRBD1 (5 bases). Germline V gives CDR1 MGHDK, CDR2 SYGVNS. The CDR3 totals 14 residues. V was trimmed by 2 bases and J by 8 bases, leaving 16 bases between them. The CDR3 loop is CASSEKGFPDKQYF. CDR3 nucleotide sequence: TGTGCCAGCAGTGAAAAGGGGTTCCCCGACAAGCAGTACTTC.

There are many counts of this clonotype. The chain joins TRBV12-3 or TRBV12-4 to TRBJ2-5; D unresolved. V lost 6 bases and J 5 bases, leaving 19 bases between the germline ends. The CDR3 totals 15 residues. CDR3 residues: CASSPEVALRETQYF. In DNA form, the CDR3 reads TGTGCCAGCAGCCCCGAAGTAGCCTTGAGGGAGACCCAGTACTTC.

Only a few counts were recorded for this clonotype. This sequence may be a read error, since a much larger clone differs from it by one base. This chain uses TRBV7-2 with TRBJ1-4; a possible D gene is TRBD1 (5 bases). This CDR3 is built from 14 residues. Germline loops: CDR1 SGHTA, CDR2 FQGNSA. This chain's CDR3 is CASSRDLTNEKRFF. The CDR3, as DNA: TGTGCCAGCAGCAGGGACTTGACTAATGAAAAACGGTTTTTT.

This clonotype was observed many times. J is TRBJ2-7 and V is TRBV9; no definite D call. Germline CDR1 and CDR2: SGDLS and YYNGEE. Trimming pared 0 bases from V and 2 bases from J, leaving 12 bases between. This CDR3 has 15 residues. CDR3 sequence (DNA): TGTGCCAGCAGCGTAGCTCCGGGTTTCACCTACGAGCAGTACTTC. Protein sequence: CASSVAPGFTYEQYF. Full variable domain (missing parts from reference TRBV9 and TRBJ2-7): DSGVTQTPKHLITATGQRVTLRCSPRSGDLSVYWYQQSLDQGLQFLIQYYNGEERAKGNILERFSAQQFPDLHSELNLSSLELGDSALYFCASSVAPGFTYEQYFGPGTRLTVT.

This clonotype was observed a single time. Since a much larger clone is just one base distant, this may be a read error. The chain joins TRBV5-4 to TRBJ2-3; the D gene could be TRBD1 or TRBD2 (5 bases each). Trimming took off 4 bases at V and 1 base at J, with 19 bases between the two ends. CDR1 and CDR2 (germline): SGHNT, YYREEE (reference sequence). The CDR3 totals 17 residues. The CDR3 is CASSTGPGRIGTDTQYF. The CDR3 nucleotides read TGTGCCAGCAGCACCGGACCGGGACGGATTGGCACAGATACGCAGTATTTT.

This clonotype was recorded many times. A clone one base away is much larger, so this may be a read error. This chain links TRBV6-5 with TRBJ1-2, with 9 nucleotides matching TRBD1. The CDR3 runs to 14 residues. After removal of 5 bases from V and 5 bases from J, the junction contained 6 bases not matched to a gene. Germline CDR1 reads MNHEY; CDR2 reads SVGAGI. CDR3 bases: TGTGCCAGCAGTCGACAGGGGGGCAGGTATGGCTACACCTTC. Its translation: CASSRQGGRYGYTF.

This clonotype was seen at least ten times. The chain links TRBV12-3 or TRBV12-4 to TRBJ2-7, with D possibly TRBD1 on 6 matching bases. Trimming stripped 3 bases from V and 3 bases from J, with 12 bases between. The length of the CDR3 is 14 residues. The CDR3 coding sequence is TGTGCCAGCAGTTTGGGGACAAAGTACTACGAGCAGTACTTC. Residues: CASSLGTKYYEQYF.

About this clonotype itself: This may come from a read error, since a much larger clone is one base off. This chain links TRBV7-6 with TRBJ1-1; D is possibly TRBD1 (6 bases). The CDR3 totals 13 residues. CDR1 and CDR2 from the germline V gene are SGHVS and FNYEAQ. CDR3 protein: CANSLFRGTEAFF. CDR3 DNA sequence: TGTGCCAACAGCTTATTCAGGGGCACTGAAGCTTTCTTT.

This clonotype was seen ten or more times. CDR3 sequence: CASSLSRLAGPHVSEQYF. Written as DNA, the CDR3 is TGTGCCAGCAGCCTAAGTCGTCTAGCGGGGCCGCACGTCTCCGAGCAGTACTTC. V gene TRBV3-1 combines with J gene TRBJ2-7; 9 bases line up with TRBD2. Germline loops: CDR1 LGHDT, CDR2 YNNKEL (reference sequence). This CDR3 comprises 18 residues. After removal of 4 bases from V and 6 bases from J, the junction contained 19 bases not matched to a gene.

This clonotype was counted at least ten times. The chain employs TRBV20-1 and TRBJ1-2, with a weak D call TRBD1 (6 bases). The CDR3 extends over 13 amino acids. V lost 6 bases and J 1 base, leaving 12 bases between the germline ends. Per the germline V gene, CDR1 is DFQATT and CDR2 is SNEGSKA (reference sequence). This CDR3 reads CSAPGTYNYGYTF. CDR3 in DNA: TGCAGTGCGCCCGGGACATATAACTATGGCTACACCTTC.

This clonotype was counted ten times or more. The CDR3 spells CSARSHVGRAYEQYF. The DNA of the CDR3 is TGCAGTGCTAGATCCCACGTGGGGAGAGCCTACGAGCAGTACTTC. The rearrangement uses TRBV20-1 and TRBJ2-7; perhaps TRBD2 as D (5 bases). CDR1 is DFQATT, CDR2 SNEGSKA, per germline (reference sequence). V lost 2 bases and J lost 2, with 16 bases in between. CDR3 length: 15 amino acids.

With regard to this clonotype: Its ends do not fully match the called genes, so a read error is possible. The chain combines TRBV5-8 with TRBJ2-4; possible D gene TRBD2, 6 bases. In germline, CDR1 is SGHTS, CDR2 YDEGEE. CDR3 size: 15 residues. CDR3 nucleotides: TGTGTCAGCAGCTTGAGTAGGGGATGGGAGGACATTCAGTACTTC. This gives the protein CVSSLSRGWEDIQYF.

The sample holds one count of this clonotype. A much more abundant neighbour one base away suggests this may be a read error. J is TRBJ1-6 and V is TRBV5-1, with D hard to call. The germline V and J ends were trimmed by 0 bases and 10 bases, with 17 bases remaining between them. CDR3 length: 16 residues. Germline V gene sequence: CDR1 SGHRS, CDR2 YFSETQ. In DNA, the CDR3 is TGCGCCAGCAGCTTGGAGTCCGACTGGTTATGGTCACCCCTCCACTTT. Amino acid sequence: CASSLESDWLWSPLHF. The entire variable domain, with the rest obtained from reference TRBV5-1 and TRBJ1-6, is as follows: KAGVTQTPRYLIKTRGQQVTLSCSPISGHRSVSWYQQTPGQGLQFLFEYFSETQRNKGNFPGRFSGRQFSNSRSEMNVSTLELGDSALYLCASSLESDWLWSPLHFGNGTRLTVT.

As concerns this clonotype: A single base separates this from a much larger clone, so it may be a read error. V and J are TRBV2 and TRBJ2-1; TRBD2 is a possible D gene (5 bases). CDR1 and CDR2 from the germline V gene are SNHLY and FYNNEI. Trimming removed 6 bases from V and 13 bases from J, with 13 bases in between. The CDR3 is made up of 11 amino acids. CDR3 DNA sequence: TGTGCCAGCAGACTGAGGGAGACCCAGTTCTTC. The encoded protein is CASRLRETQFF.

There are many counts of this clonotype. V usage is TRBV4-1 and J usage is TRBJ2-3, with 9 bases fitting TRBD2. The junction had 9 bases not matched to a gene; V was cut back by 0 bases and J by 2 bases. Germline V gene lookup returns CDR1 MGHRA and CDR2 YSYEKL. The CDR3 has 18 residues. The CDR3 DNA reads TGCGCCAGCAGCCAAGATGGGGGAGCGGGGGGACTCACAGATACGCAGTATTTT. Its translation is CASSQDGGAGGLTDTQYF.

The sample holds many counts of this clonotype. CDR3 coding DNA: TGTGCCACCAGTGATCACAGCCTACTGGGGGATGAGCAGTTCTTC. Translated, it gives CATSDHSLLGDEQFF. This chain joins TRBV24-1 and TRBJ2-1; perhaps D is TRBD1 or TRBD2 (5 bases each). The germline gives CDR1 KGHDR, CDR2 SFDVKD. Trimming stripped 3 bases from V and 8 bases from J, with 16 bases between. The CDR3 spans 15 residues.

In its sample, this clonotype was seen many times. The rearrangement uses TRBV7-2 and TRBJ2-4; 7 bases fit TRBD1. The CDR3 consists of 14 residues. V was clipped by 1 base and J by 3 bases; unmatched bases: 0. Looked up from germline, CDR1 is SGHTA and CDR2 is FQGNSA. The CDR3 spells CASSLGQGKNIQYF. The CDR3, as DNA: TGTGCCAGCAGCTTAGGACAGGGCAAAAACATTCAGTACTTC.

This clonotype occurred a few times. This rearrangement joins TRBV20-1 to TRBJ1-1, with D possibly TRBD1 on 5 matching bases. The CDR3 length is 13 residues. The V gene's germline CDR1 is DFQATT and CDR2 SNEGSKA (reference sequence). Trimming took 3 bases from V and 1 from J, leaving 9 bases between them. CDR3: CSARDTPNTEAFF. In DNA, the CDR3 is TGCAGTGCTAGGGACACCCCGAACACTGAAGCTTTCTTT.

The table lists this clonotype with many counts. The CDR3 region is CSANGGEGQPQHF. CDR3 nucleotides: TGCAGTGCCAACGGGGGGGAGGGTCAGCCCCAGCATTTT. J is TRBJ1-5 and V is TRBV20-1; a possible D gene is TRBD1 (5 bases). This CDR3 comprises 13 residues. With 6 bases removed from V and 6 bases from J, the gap between germline ends came to 15 bases. In germline, CDR1 is DFQATT, CDR2 SNEGSKA (reference sequence).

In its sample, this clonotype was seen many times. The J gene is TRBJ2-5, the V gene TRBV6-1, with D uncertain. The V end was cut by 2 bases, the J end by 4 bases, with 17 bases between. CDR3 length equals 16 residues. Looked up from germline, CDR1 is MNHNS and CDR2 is SASEGT. The CDR3 sequence is CASSEPPLGGTETQYF. CDR3 DNA: TGTGCCAGCAGTGAACCCCCTCTAGGTGGTACAGAGACCCAGTACTTC.

The V and J genes are TRBV4-2 and TRBJ2-7; D possibly corresponds to TRBD2 (6 bases). Trimming stripped 1 base from V and 3 bases from J, with 16 bases between. CDR1 is LGHNA and CDR2 is YNFKEQ in the germline V gene. This CDR3 is built from 16 residues. The CDR3 nucleotides are TGTGCCAGCAGCCAAGCTTCAAGGCGGGAAAACTACGAGCAGTACTTC. This sequence encodes CASSQASRRENYEQYF.

This clonotype was detected many times. V usage is TRBV4-3 and J usage is TRBJ2-3, with TRBD2 as a possible D gene (6 bases). The CDR3 sequence is 14 residues long. With 0 bases removed from V and 6 bases from J, the gap between germline ends came to 10 bases. Germline V CDR1 and CDR2: LGHNA, YSLEER. The CDR3 DNA reads TGCGCCAGCAGCCAAGATTCGGGGAGGGATACGCAGTATTTT. Protein: CASSQDSGRDTQYF.

This clonotype showed up many times. The chain recombines TRBV5-1 with TRBJ2-5; a possible D gene is TRBD1 (5 bases). V gave up 6 bases and J gave up 5 bases, with 17 bases separating them. Looked up from germline, CDR1 is SGHRS and CDR2 is YFSETQ. The CDR3 length is 14 residues. CDR3 sequence (DNA): TGCGCCAGCAATATTGGACATAGCAGGGAGACCCAGTACTTC. This gives the protein CASNIGHSRETQYF. Full variable domain (rest looked up from reference TRBV5-1 and TRBJ2-5): KAGVTQTPRYLIKTRGQQVTLSCSPISGHRSVSWYQQTPGQGLQFLFEYFSETQRNKGNFPGRFSGRQFSNSRSEMNVSTLELGDSALYLCASNIGHSRETQYFGPGTRLLVL.

In its sample, this clonotype was seen many times. The rearrangement links TRBV20-1 to TRBJ2-7, with a possible D match to TRBD1 (6 bases). The CDR3 loop spans 11 amino acids. CDR1 is DFQATT, CDR2 SNEGSKA, per germline (reference sequence). Trimming cost V 6 bases and J 4 bases, with 10 bases left between them. The CDR3 spells CSANREYEQYF. In DNA form, the CDR3 reads TGCAGTGCCAACAGGGAATACGAGCAGTACTTC.

The chain has TRBV6-5 and TRBJ2-3; 9 nucleotides match TRBD2. The germline V gene encodes CDR1 MNHEY and CDR2 SVGAGI. J was trimmed by 5 bases and V by 2 bases; bases with no gene match: 14. The CDR3 is made up of 18 amino acids. CDR3 coding DNA: TGTGCCAGCAGTTACAGGCCCTTGGCGGGAGGGCCCGGAGATACGCAGTATTTT. It codes for CASSYRPLAGGPGDTQYF.

The chain employs TRBV30 and TRBJ2-5; D may match TRBD1 or TRBD2 (5 bases each). CDR1 and CDR2 (germline): GTSNPN, SVGIG (reference sequence). Deletions cut 3 bases from V and 4 bases from J, with 18 bases between. The CDR3 length is 15 residues. The CDR3 is CAWSPPSSGTETQYF. As DNA, the CDR3 is TGTGCCTGGAGCCCACCGAGCTCTGGGACAGAGACCCAGTACTTC.